A selection of T cell receptor beta chains follows, all from one sample in a study of T cell repertoires in cytomegalovirus infection. TCRdb independently ran MiXCR on the reads; one entry per CDR3 protein. The sample holds around 280,000 distinct CDR3 sequences, roughly an eighth seen once. Source material: PBMCs. These receptors originate from a human donor in good health (CMV status not recorded). Some clones in this sample may be carry-over from other donors' samples. CDR3s include the opening cysteine and the closing phenylalanine or tryptophan. A D gene is named only where the DNA matches it firmly. Size tells how often a clone was seen (once, few, many) or the class of an expanded clone, and some rows leave it out.

.	TRBV7-9	TRBD2	12	TRBJ2-1	CASTSGTIIQFF	TGTGCCAGCACCTCCGGGACTATTATTCAGTTCTTC
.	TRBV29-1	.	15	TRBJ1-4	CSVEESEGLNEKLFF	TGCAGCGTTGAAGAATCCGAGGGCCTTAATGAAAAACTGTTTTTT
.	TRBV7-2	.	16	TRBJ1-1	CASSLKGVGVNTEAFF	TGTGCCAGCAGCTTAAAGGGGGTTGGGGTGAACACTGAAGCTTTCTTT
few	TRBV9	.	12	TRBJ2-4	CASSAQSGIQYF	TGTGCCAGCAGCGCACAATCGGGCATTCAGTACTTC
many	TRBV6-6	.	14	TRBJ1-5	CASSYFGSNQPQHF	TGTGCCAGCAGTTACTTTGGCAGCAATCAGCCCCAGCATTTT
many	TRBV27	TRBD1	16	TRBJ2-2	CASSYLGDSSSGELFF	TGTGCCAGCAGTTACTTAGGGGACAGCAGTTCCGGGGAGCTGTTTTTT
many	TRBV12-3/TRBV12-4	.	16	TRBJ2-1	CASSLYRMSSYNEQFF	TGTGCCAGCAGTTTATATCGGATGAGCTCCTACAATGAGCAGTTCTTC
many	TRBV7-2	.	16	TRBJ1-3	CASSLQGMLTGNTIYF	TGTGCCAGCAGCCTACAGGGCATGCTTACTGGAAACACCATATATTTT
many	TRBV5-6	.	14	TRBJ1-4	CASSPDTANEKLFF	TGTGCCAGCAGCCCGGACACGGCTAATGAAAAACTGTTTTTT
.	TRBV5-1	TRBD2	15	TRBJ2-7	CASSLASGRFHEQYF	TGCGCCAGCAGCTTGGCTAGCGGGAGGTTCCACGAGCAGTACTTC
.	TRBV6-1	TRBD1	15	TRBJ1-1	CASSSMNRGRTEAFF	TGTGCCAGCAGTTCCATGAACAGGGGGAGGACTGAAGCTTTCTTT
many	TRBV7-2	TRBD1	14	TRBJ1-1	CASSSTGENTEAFF	TGTGCCAGCAGCTCGACAGGGGAGAACACTGAAGCTTTCTTT
.	TRBV5-5	TRBD2	15	TRBJ2-2	CASSFLAANTGELFF	TGTGCCAGCAGCTTTCTAGCGGCGAACACCGGGGAGCTGTTTTTT
few	TRBV5-6	.	15	TRBJ2-1	CASSSRTGVGSEQFF	TGTGCCAGCAGCTCACGGACTGGCGTCGGTAGTGAGCAGTTCTTC
many	TRBV7-2	.	14	TRBJ2-1	CASSLREGVNEQFF	TGTGCCAGCAGCCTCCGTGAAGGGGTCAATGAGCAGTTCTTC
few	TRBV28	.	12	TRBJ1-1	CASSQLPRQFFF	TGTGCCAGCAGCCAACTCCCTAGACAGTTTTTCTTT
.	TRBV20-1	.	13	TRBJ1-2	CSATTVPNYGYTF	TGCAGTGCGACCACAGTTCCTAACTATGGCTACACCTTC
.	TRBV6-2/TRBV6-3	.	16	TRBJ1-1	CATTAGPPFMNTEAFF	TGTGCCACCACGGCAGGACCGCCGTTCATGAACACTGAAGCTTTCTTT
few	TRBV12-3/TRBV12-4	TRBD2	19	TRBJ2-5	CASSGAPQGPGLPEETQYF	TGTGCCAGCAGTGGGGCTCCCCAGGGACCGGGACTACCAGAAGAGACCCAGTACTTC
.	TRBV6-6	.	11	TRBJ2-1	CASSPQGPQFF	TGTGCCAGCAGCCCACAGGGCCCCCAGTTCTTC
few	TRBV28	.	15	TRBJ1-2	CASSPRDRASYGYTF	TGTGCCAGCAGTCCTCGGGACCGTGCGTCTTATGGCTACACCTTC
.	TRBV7-8	.	9	TRBJ1-2	CASSVGYTF	TGTGCCAGCAGCGTTGGCTACACCTTC
.	TRBV6-2/TRBV6-3	.	14	TRBJ2-1	CASSYISGVDEQFF	TGTGCCAGCAGTTACATATCAGGGGTCGATGAGCAGTTCTTC
.	TRBV6-2/TRBV6-3	TRBD2	15	TRBJ2-7	CASSYFASGAYEQYF	TGTGCCAGCAGTTACTTCGCTAGCGGGGCCTACGAGCAGTACTTC
.	TRBV4-3	.	12	TRBJ2-1	CASSQDSNEQFF	TGCGCCAGCAGCCAAGATTCCAATGAGCAGTTCTTC
many	TRBV25-1	.	15	TRBJ1-2	CASSGWSDYFYGYTF	TGTGCCAGCAGTGGTTGGTCCGATTACTTCTATGGCTACACCTTC
many	TRBV11-1	.	13	TRBJ1-1	CATQARGGTEAFF	TGTGCCACCCAGGCCAGGGGTGGTACTGAAGCTTTCTTT
few	TRBV20-1	.	14	TRBJ2-7	CSAIGQSKPYEQYF	TGCAGTGCCATCGGACAGTCTAAACCCTACGAGCAGTACTTC
many	TRBV29-1	.	11	TRBJ1-1	CSVGLGTEAFF	TGCAGCGTTGGCCTCGGGACTGAAGCTTTCTTT
.	TRBV12-3/TRBV12-4	TRBD2	15	TRBJ2-7	CASSLWAGEDSGQYF	TGTGCCAGCAGTTTATGGGCGGGAGAGGATTCCGGGCAGTACTTC
many	TRBV7-2	.	15	TRBJ2-2	CASSLRSTRTGELFF	TGTGCCAGCAGCTTACGTTCGACCCGCACCGGGGAGCTGTTTTTT
many	TRBV7-2	.	14	TRBJ1-1	CASSLQGRVTEAFF	TGTGCCAGCAGCTTACAGGGAAGGGTCACTGAAGCTTTCTTT
few	TRBV6-5	.	15	TRBJ1-2	CASNGRGSGNYGYTF	TGTGCCAGCAATGGGAGGGGGTCAGGGAACTATGGCTACACCTTC
many	TRBV20-1	.	13	TRBJ1-1	CSARATGRTEAFF	TGCAGTGCTAGGGCGACAGGTCGGACTGAAGCTTTCTTT
.	TRBV29-1	.	16	TRBJ1-1	CSVEVQSGYTNTEAFF	TGCAGCGTTGAAGTTCAGTCAGGGTACACGAACACTGAAGCTTTCTTT
few	TRBV4-1	.	15	TRBJ2-3	CASSQEMASSRTQYF	TGCGCCAGCAGCCAAGAAATGGCCTCAAGCAGGACGCAGTATTTT
many	TRBV7-2	.	14	TRBJ2-1	CASSLALSLGEQFF	TGTGCCAGCAGCTTAGCTTTGTCCCTCGGTGAGCAGTTCTTC
many	TRBV7-8	.	11	TRBJ2-7	CASSPLNEQYF	TGTGCCAGCAGCCCACTTAACGAGCAGTACTTC
.	TRBV15	TRBD2	16	TRBJ2-1	CATSRDFLGLGDEQFF	TGTGCCACCAGCAGAGATTTCTTGGGACTAGGAGATGAGCAGTTCTTC
many	TRBV12-3/TRBV12-4	.	13	TRBJ1-1	CASSLQGQTEAFF	TGTGCCAGCAGTTTGCAGGGGCAAACTGAAGCTTTCTTT
few	TRBV12-3/TRBV12-4	.	12	TRBJ1-5	CASVLDNQPQHF	TGTGCCAGTGTCTTGGACAATCAGCCCCAGCATTTT
many	TRBV6-2/TRBV6-3	TRBD2	15	TRBJ2-1	CASSFVAGRENEQFF	TGTGCCAGCAGTTTTGTAGCGGGGAGGGAGAATGAGCAGTTCTTC
few	TRBV29-1	TRBD2	15	TRBJ2-3	CSVRRGLAGPDTQYF	TGCAGCGTCCGTAGGGGACTAGCGGGACCCGATACGCAGTATTTT
.	TRBV7-9	.	16	TRBJ2-3	CASSLETGRYSDTQYF	TGTGCCAGCAGCTTAGAGACAGGGAGGTATTCGGATACGCAGTATTTT
.	TRBV20-1	TRBD2	15	TRBJ2-1	CSALYRGGHYNEQFF	TGCAGTGCCCTCTACCGGGGGGGCCATTACAATGAGCAGTTCTTC
many	TRBV5-1	TRBD2	16	TRBJ2-2	CASSRTSGPNTGELFF	TGCGCCAGCAGCCGCACTAGCGGGCCCAACACCGGGGAGCTGTTTTTT
few	TRBV7-2	.	14	TRBJ1-5	CASSPDGVNQPQHF	TGTGCCAGCAGCCCGGACGGAGTCAATCAGCCCCAGCATTTT
few	TRBV2	TRBD2	15	TRBJ2-2	CASSGIAGVTGELFF	TGTGCCAGCAGTGGTATAGCGGGGGTCACCGGGGAGCTGTTTTTT
many	TRBV7-8	.	13	TRBJ2-2	CASSPKNTGELFF	TGTGCCAGCAGCCCTAAGAACACCGGGGAGCTGTTTTTT
.	TRBV20-1	TRBD1	13	TRBJ2-5	CSAPTGGLETQYF	TGCAGTGCTCCGACAGGGGGACTAGAGACCCAGTACTTC
.	TRBV6-8	.	15	TRBJ2-4	CASSQYQGSKNIQYF	TGTGCCAGCAGTCAATACCAGGGATCCAAAAACATTCAGTACTTC